This T cell receptor beta chain was sequenced during a study of cytomegalovirus exposure and HLA in healthy donors. Findings and caveats of the study: Immune exposure information available was restricted to CMV serostatus.

Germline V CDR1 and CDR2: MNHEY, SVGAGI. Trimming left V 7 bases short and J 0 bases short, with 9 bases between. The CDR3 sequence is 13 residues long. About this clone: What it binds is not known.

60 Vbeta and 13 Jbeta primers were used in PCR. Here immunoSEQ multiplex PCR was the method, and the copy in TCRdb shows in-frame clones only, minus some. Of roughly 110,000 clones listed, roughly 82% are singletons. The chain is built from TRBV6-5 and TRBJ1-2; tentatively, D is TRBD1 (5 bases). The sample consisted of PBMCs. This TCR was sampled from a man aged 25 to 45 in good health and CMV-seropositive. CDR3 nucleotides: TGTGCCAGCAAGGACAACCCTAACTATGGCTACACCTTC. This encodes CASKDNPNYGYTF.